The next 20 T cell receptor beta chains were all read from a single sample in a study of CD8+ T cells in alopecia areata. As the sequencing template, cDNA was produced by extracting RNA and reverse transcribing it. Sequencing was performed with immunoSEQ multiplex PCR; in TCRdb, only in-frame clones are kept and a portion is missing. The profile shows more than 200,000 clones, about 68% of them singletons. The sequenced sample was CD4+ T cells sorted from blood, obtained at week 0. These receptors came from a human donor with alopecia areata.

The chain recombines TRBV30 with TRBJ2-7; D gene uncertain. Trimming pared 3 bases from V and 0 bases from J, leaving 12 bases between. The CDR3 has 14 residues. Germline V CDR1 and CDR2: GTSNPN, SVGIG (reference sequence). The CDR3 loop is CAWSADGFSYEQYF. The DNA of the CDR3 is TGTGCCTGGAGCGCGGACGGCTTCTCCTACGAGCAGTACTTC.

V usage is TRBV7-9 and J usage is TRBJ2-1, with D possibly TRBD1 on 6 matching bases. The CDR3 loop spans 13 amino acids. CDR1 SEHNR and CDR2 FQNEAQ come from the germline V gene (reference sequence). V lost 1 base and J 7 bases, leaving 8 bases between the germline ends. CDR3 in amino acids: CASSLVGGNEQFF. CDR3 nucleotides: TGTGCCAGCAGCTTAGTAGGGGGAAATGAGCAGTTCTTC. Drawing the rest from reference TRBV7-9 and TRBJ2-1, the complete variable domain is DTGVSQNPRHKITKRGQNVTFRCDPISEHNRLYWYRQTLGQGPEFLTYFQNEAQLEKSRLLSDRFSAERPKGSFSTLEIQRTEQGDSAMYLCASSLVGGNEQFFGPGTRLTVL.

V is TRBV9 and J is TRBJ2-5, with D uncertain. With 0 bases removed from V and 1 base from J, the gap between germline ends came to 4 bases. Germline V gene data show CDR1 as SGDLS and CDR2 as YYNGEE. CDR3 length: 13 residues. The CDR3 protein is CASSVGGQETQYF. CDR3 nucleotide sequence: TGTGCCAGCAGCGTAGGGGGCCAAGAGACCCAGTACTTC.

The chain has TRBV27 and TRBJ2-5, with D perhaps TRBD1 (6 bases). The germline V gene encodes CDR1 MNHEY and CDR2 SMNVEV (reference sequence). Trimming shortened V by 3 bases and J by 1 base, and 15 bases separated the two germline ends. The CDR3 runs 16 residues. CDR3 DNA sequence: TGTGCCAGCAGTTTGGGGTCTAGCAGGGGCCAAGAGACCCAGTACTTC. Translation: CASSLGSSRGQETQYF.

The genes are TRBV2 and TRBJ2-1; 10 bases align to TRBD1. This CDR3 spans 15 amino acids. CDR1 SNHLY and CDR2 FYNNEI come from the germline V gene. After removal of 6 bases from V and 5 bases from J, the junction contained 7 bases not matched to a gene. CDR3 bases: TGTGCCAGCAGGAAGGACAGGGGGTCCGACAATGAGCAGTTCTTC. This translates into CASRKDRGSDNEQFF.

The chain has TRBV29-1 and TRBJ1-2; D ambiguous. Germline CDR1 SQVTM, CDR2 ANQGSEA. Trimming took off 3 bases at V and 2 bases at J, with 4 bases between the two ends. This CDR3 comprises 11 residues. CDR3 protein: CSVEVNYGYTF. CDR3 DNA: TGCAGCGTTGAGGTCAACTATGGCTACACCTTC.

This sequence joins TRBV20-1 and TRBJ2-3, with D unclear. In germline, CDR1 is DFQATT, CDR2 SNEGSKA (reference sequence). Trimming cost V 6 bases and J 3 bases, with 7 bases left between them. This CDR3 has 11 amino acids. The CDR3 loop reads CSAAQTDTQYF. The CDR3 bases are TGCAGTGCCGCTCAGACAGATACGCAGTATTTT.

This clone was observed at least ten times. The chain is built from TRBV4-3 and TRBJ2-1, with a tentative D call TRBD1 (8 bases). CDR3 length: 13 amino acids. Trimming cost V 6 bases and J 12 bases, with 18 bases left between them. Germline V gene lookup returns CDR1 LGHNA and CDR2 YSLEER. The CDR3 DNA reads TGCGCCAGCAGTCAGGACAGGGAGGGAGTGCAGTTCTTC. Translating gives CASSQDREGVQFF.

A single count supports this clone. At the DNA level, this CDR3 is encoded by other sequences in the same sample as well. The V gene is TRBV30, the J gene TRBJ1-5; no firm D call. Germline V lookup: CDR1 GTSNPN, CDR2 SVGIG (reference sequence). The V end was cut by 1 base, the J end by 0 bases, with 4 bases between. The CDR3 is 13 residues long. The DNA of the CDR3 is TGTGCCTGGAGTGAGGATAGCAATCAGCCCCAGCATTTT. Its translation: CAWSEDSNQPQHF.

This rearrangement joins TRBV5-1 to TRBJ1-1, with unresolved D. This CDR3 spans 16 amino acids. The germline V gene encodes CDR1 SGHRS and CDR2 YFSETQ. V lost 7 bases to trimming and J lost 0 bases, with 19 bases between them. DNA for the CDR3: TGCGCCAGCGGTTCCCTGGCGGGCAGCATGAACACTGAAGCTTTCTTT. This gives the protein CASGSLAGSMNTEAFF.

The chain is built from TRBV5-4 and TRBJ1-2, with 7 bases identical to TRBD1. CDR1 and CDR2 (germline): SGHNT, YYREEE (reference sequence). The CDR3 is made up of 14 amino acids. V lost 5 bases and J lost 6; bases outside the gene matches: 10. Written as DNA, the CDR3 is TGTGCCAGCAGGCTAACAGGGGAAGGAGATGGCTACACCTTC. Translation: CASRLTGEGDGYTF.

The chain couples TRBV30 to TRBJ2-3; 7 bases are a match to TRBD1. V gave up 1 base and J gave up 2 bases; unmatched junction bases: 3. The CDR3 sequence is 14 residues long. Germline-derived CDR1 and CDR2 are GTSNPN and SVGIG (reference sequence). The chain's CDR3 is CAWSEDRLTDTQYF. The DNA for the CDR3 is TGTGCCTGGAGTGAGGACAGGCTCACAGATACGCAGTATTTT.

The rearrangement uses TRBV7-2 and TRBJ2-3; no definite D call. The CDR3 is 12 amino acids. Germline V gene data show CDR1 as SGHTA and CDR2 as FQGNSA. V gave up 4 bases and J gave up 6 bases, with 8 bases separating them. Written as DNA, the CDR3 is TGTGCCAGCAGCTCGTTCGGGGATACGCAGTATTTT. Translated, it gives CASSSFGDTQYF.

The V call is TRBV7-9, the J call TRBJ2-1; D not resolved. Germline V gene lookup returns CDR1 SEHNR and CDR2 FQNEAQ (reference sequence). V dropped 10 bases and J dropped 4 bases, with 8 bases sitting between them. The CDR3 contains 11 residues. DNA for the CDR3: TGTGCCACCTCAGCGTACAATGAGCAGTTCTTC. It specifies CATSAYNEQFF.

The chain employs TRBV10-2 and TRBJ2-2; 7 nucleotides line up with TRBD2. The CDR3 consists of 14 residues. Germline values: CDR1 WSHSY, CDR2 SAAADI. Trimming cost V 11 bases and J 4 bases; bases outside gene matches: 10. The DNA for the CDR3 is TGCGCCGGCACCGACGGGGGGATCACCGGGGAGCTGTTTTTT. This encodes CAGTDGGITGELFF.

The genes are TRBV5-1 and TRBJ2-5; D possibly corresponds to TRBD2 (6 bases). The CDR3 length is 15 residues. Germline CDR1 SGHRS, CDR2 YFSETQ. The germline V and J ends were trimmed by 0 bases and 3 bases, with 12 bases remaining between them. In DNA form, the CDR3 reads TGCGCCAGCAGCTTGGTGGCGGGGTCGGAAGAGACCCAGTACTTC. Translating it yields CASSLVAGSEETQYF. Drawing the rest from reference TRBV5-1 and TRBJ2-5, the complete variable domain is KAGVTQTPRYLIKTRGQQVTLSCSPISGHRSVSWYQQTPGQGLQFLFEYFSETQRNKGNFPGRFSGRQFSNSRSEMNVSTLELGDSALYLCASSLVAGSEETQYFGPGTRLLVL.

The chain joins TRBV30 to TRBJ1-4; possible D gene TRBD1, 6 bases. This CDR3 has 14 residues. V lost 2 bases to trimming and J lost 10 bases, with 17 bases between them. CDR1 GTSNPN and CDR2 SVGIG come from the germline V gene (reference sequence). CDR3 sequence reads: CAWSIDLKQGKLFF. The DNA of the CDR3 is TGTGCCTGGAGTATTGACTTAAAACAGGGAAAACTGTTTTTT.

The chain joins TRBV5-1 to TRBJ2-5, with 9 nucleotides matching TRBD2. The CDR3 is 14 residues long. Germline values: CDR1 SGHRS, CDR2 YFSETQ. Losses at the gene ends were 4 bases for V and 1 base for J; bases not matched to a gene: 2. In DNA form, the CDR3 reads TGCGCCAGCAGCCCGGGACTAGCCCAAGAGACCCAGTACTTC. This codes for CASSPGLAQETQYF.

The rearrangement joins TRBV4-2 to TRBJ1-1; D gene ambiguous. V was cut by 4 bases and J by 4 bases, with 10 bases left in between. The CDR3 consists of 13 residues. CDR1 is LGHNA, CDR2 YNFKEQ, per germline. The CDR3 DNA follows: TGTGCCAGCAGCCCCGGCTCCGGCACTGAAGCTTTCTTT. Translation: CASSPGSGTEAFF.

The sample holds one count of this clone. J is TRBJ2-2 and V is TRBV2; 8 bases fit TRBD2. The CDR3 length is 15 residues. CDR1 SNHLY and CDR2 FYNNEI come from the germline V gene. V shed 7 bases and J 2 bases; nucleotides not matched to a gene: 6. As DNA, the CDR3 is TGTGCCAGCACGCAGGGACTAGGCAACACCGGGGAGCTGTTTTTT. Residues: CASTQGLGNTGELFF.